This T cell receptor (beta chain) was documented in a study of T cells after yellow fever vaccination. As for the study in general: Preparation used SMART-Seq v4 Ultra Low Input for the low-cell-number fractions.

Germline CDR1 reads SQVTM; CDR2 reads ANQGSEA. Trimming pared 4 bases from V and 4 bases from J, leaving 18 bases between. CDR3 length: 15 residues. In TCRdb, the 5' RACE reads were re-called with MiXCR into one record per CDR3 protein. The sample includes tens of thousands of distinct CDR3 sequences, around 7.7% of them seen just once. The chain combines TRBV29-1 with TRBJ2-3; the D gene is possibly TRBD2 (5 bases). This receptor was identified in a young man who received the YFV17D yellow fever vaccine. The material was CD8+ T cells sorted from PBMCs, obtained 10 to 11 days after the first yellow fever vaccination. The CDR3 sequence is CSVVSVVHWADTQYF. The CDR3 DNA reads TGCAGCGTTGTTAGCGTTGTCCACTGGGCAGATACGCAGTATTTT.